This TCR beta chain is from a study of blood T cells in healthy people across ages. With respect to this clonotype: Antigen unknown.

Notes on the study in general: When one million T cells were used, diversity estimates were thought to be underestimates.

This CDR3 region has 16 residues. The V and J ends lost 1 base and 3 bases, in that order; junction bases with no gene match: 4. Germline values: CDR1 SGHTA, CDR2 FQGTGA. Using a J-beta primer mix together with a sample-barcoded 5' primer, a second PCR was run for about 6 to 12 cycles. Researchers report that a template-switch adaptor with 12 random nucleotides tagged each cDNA molecule. TCRdb re-called the 5' RACE reads with MiXCR, one entry per CDR3 protein. In the table there are some 700,000 distinct CDR3 sequences, roughly 43% of which are singletons. The sequenced sample was blood. This clonotype was sampled from a woman aged 60 to 75 in good health. The V call is TRBV7-3, the J call TRBJ1-4, with 8 bases that match TRBD1. The DNA of the CDR3 is TGTGCCAGCAGCTTAAATGTGACAGGGGCTAATGAAAAACTGTTTTTT. Amino acids: CASSLNVTGANEKLFF. Filled out from reference TRBV7-3 and TRBJ1-4, the complete variable domain reads GAGVSQTPSNKVTEKGKYVELRCDPISGHTALYWYRQSLGQGPEFLIYFQGTGAADDSGLPNDRFFAVRPEGSVSTLKIQRTERGDSAVYLCASSLNVTGANEKLFFGSGTQLSVL.